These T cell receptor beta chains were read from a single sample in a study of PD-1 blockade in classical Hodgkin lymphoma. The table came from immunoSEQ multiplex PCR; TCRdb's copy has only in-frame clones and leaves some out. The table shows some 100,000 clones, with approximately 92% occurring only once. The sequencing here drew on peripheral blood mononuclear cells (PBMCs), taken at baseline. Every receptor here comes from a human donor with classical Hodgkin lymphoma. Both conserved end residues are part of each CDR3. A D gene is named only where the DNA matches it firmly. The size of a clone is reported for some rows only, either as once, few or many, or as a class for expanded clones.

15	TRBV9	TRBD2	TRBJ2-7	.	TGTGCCAGCAGCGTTAGCGGGAGTCGAAACTACGAGCAGTACTTC	CASSVSGSRNYEQYF
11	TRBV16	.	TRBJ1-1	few	TGTGCCAGCAGCCGAGGCAGTGAAGCTTTCTTT	CASSRGSEAFF
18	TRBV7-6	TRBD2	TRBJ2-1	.	TGTGCCAGCAGCTTAGTACTAGCGGGAGGGTCGGAGTTGAATGAGCAGTTCTTC	CASSLVLAGGSELNEQFF
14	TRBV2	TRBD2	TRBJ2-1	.	TGTGCCAGCAGTCTCGGACTAGCGAGGGATGAGCAGTTCTTC	CASSLGLARDEQFF
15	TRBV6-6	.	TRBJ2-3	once	TGTGCCAGCAGAAACTTAAGACACGGCACAGATACGCAGTATTTT	CASRNLRHGTDTQYF
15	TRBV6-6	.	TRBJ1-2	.	TGTGCCAGCAGTTACTCCCCCCCGGGTCAGGGTCCCCTCACCTTC	CASSYSPPGQGPLTF
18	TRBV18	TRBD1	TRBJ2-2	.	TGTGCCAGCTCACCGGGCGCCGCAGGGGGCGCGAACACCGGGGAGCTGTTTTTT	CASSPGAAGGANTGELFF
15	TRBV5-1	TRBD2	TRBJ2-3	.	TGCGCCAGCAGCTTGGGCGGGGGGGACACAGATACGCAGTATTTT	CASSLGGGDTDTQYF
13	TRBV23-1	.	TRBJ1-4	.	TGCGCCAGCAGCCCCCTTCGCTTTGAAAAACTGTTTTTT	CASSPLRFEKLFF
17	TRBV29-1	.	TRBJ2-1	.	TGCAGCGTCCGGGGACAGAAACTAGCCTTACGCTCCAATGAGCAGTTCTTC	CSVRGQKLALRSNEQFF
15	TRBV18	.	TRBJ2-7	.	TGTGCCAGCTCACCACCGCAGGGAGGTGTCTACGAGCAGTACTTC	CASSPPQGGVYEQYF
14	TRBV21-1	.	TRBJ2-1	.	TGTGCCAGCAGCAAAGTGGAGGATTACAATGAGCAGTTCTTC	CASSKVEDYNEQFF
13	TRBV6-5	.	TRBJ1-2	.	TGTGCCAGCAGTTCTGGCATGGCGGGAGGCTACACCTTC	CASSSGMAGGYTF
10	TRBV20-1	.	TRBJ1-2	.	TGCAGTGCTAGAAGGGTTGGCTACACCTTC	CSARRVGYTF
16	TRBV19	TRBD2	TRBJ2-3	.	TGTGCCAGCGTAGGGACTAGCGGGAGTATCACAGATACGCAGTATTTT	CASVGTSGSITDTQYF
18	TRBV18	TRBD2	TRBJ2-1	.	TGTGCCAGCTCACCATATACGGGAGGGGGAGGACAATCCAATGAGCAGTTCTTC	CASSPYTGGGGQSNEQFF
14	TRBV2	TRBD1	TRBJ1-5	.	TGTGCCAGCAGTATCCGACAGGGAAATCAGCCCCAGCATTTT	CASSIRQGNQPQHF